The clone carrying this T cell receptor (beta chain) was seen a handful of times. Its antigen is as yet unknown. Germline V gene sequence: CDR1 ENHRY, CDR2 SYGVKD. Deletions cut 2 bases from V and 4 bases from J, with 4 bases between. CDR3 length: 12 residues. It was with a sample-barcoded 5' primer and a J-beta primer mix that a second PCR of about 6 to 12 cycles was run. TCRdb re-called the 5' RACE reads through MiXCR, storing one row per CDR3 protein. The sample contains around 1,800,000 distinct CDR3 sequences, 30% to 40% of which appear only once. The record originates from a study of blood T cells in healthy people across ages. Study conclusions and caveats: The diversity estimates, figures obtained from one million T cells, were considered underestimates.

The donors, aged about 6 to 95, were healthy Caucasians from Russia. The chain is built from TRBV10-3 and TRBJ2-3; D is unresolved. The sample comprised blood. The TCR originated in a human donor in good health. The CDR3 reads CAISEVPDTQYF. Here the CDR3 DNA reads TGTGCCATCAGTGAGGTCCCAGATACGCAGTATTTT.